This TCR beta chain was observed in a study of T cells in women clearing cervical HPV infection. Looking at the study overall: Case blood drawn at lesion detection; control blood after infection cleared. With HLA typing for only a few women, HLA confounding remains possible.

Study-wide results and limits: TRBV6-7 relative abundance averaged about 0.11% in cases and about 0.15% in controls. Repertoire richness, not evenness, was significantly elevated in CIN3+ cases versus controls.

Profiling relied on immunoSEQ multiplex PCR, and the TCRdb table lists in-frame clones only, not all of them. Listed are roughly 22,000 clones; roughly 3.5% falls within the top ten. As for this clone: Its antigen is unknown. Coverage ceases 3 residues before the CDR3 finishes, and the germline J gene fills in the end.

There are 16 residues in the CDR3. Germline V lookup: CDR1 SNHLY, CDR2 FYNNEI. V shed 5 bases, J shed 2 bases, and the junction held 9 bases outside the gene matches. This clonotype was obtained from a woman between 18 and 70 years old with a cervical HPV16 infection that either progressed to CIN3+ or cleared (not recorded which). The chain is built from TRBV2 and TRBJ1-2, with TRBD1 identical over 9 bases. The sequenced sample consisted of blood buffy coat. The CDR3 DNA, read in part, is TGTGCCAGCAGTACATCTAGGGACAGGGACAACTATGGC. Protein: CASSTSRDRDNYG. From start to end, the CDR3 is CASSTSRDRDNYGYTF.